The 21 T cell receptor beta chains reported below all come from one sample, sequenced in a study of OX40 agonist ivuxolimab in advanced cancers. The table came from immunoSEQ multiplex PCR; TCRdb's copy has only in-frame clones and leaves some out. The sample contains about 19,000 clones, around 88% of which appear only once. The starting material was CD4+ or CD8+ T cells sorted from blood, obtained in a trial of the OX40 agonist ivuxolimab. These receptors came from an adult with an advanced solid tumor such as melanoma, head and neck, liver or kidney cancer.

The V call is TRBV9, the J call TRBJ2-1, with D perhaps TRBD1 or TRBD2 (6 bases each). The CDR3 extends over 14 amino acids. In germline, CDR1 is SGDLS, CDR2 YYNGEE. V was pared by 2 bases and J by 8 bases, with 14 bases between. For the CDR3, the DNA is TGTGCCAGCAGCGTGAAGACGGAGGGGGATGAGCAGTTCTTC. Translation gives CASSVKTEGDEQFF.

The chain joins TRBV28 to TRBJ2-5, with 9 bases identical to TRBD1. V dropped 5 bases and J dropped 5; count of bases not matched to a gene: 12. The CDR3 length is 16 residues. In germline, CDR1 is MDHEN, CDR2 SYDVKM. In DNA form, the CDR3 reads TGTGCCAGCAGTCCAGTACCGGGACAGGGACGTGAGACCCAGTACTTC. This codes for CASSPVPGQGRETQYF.

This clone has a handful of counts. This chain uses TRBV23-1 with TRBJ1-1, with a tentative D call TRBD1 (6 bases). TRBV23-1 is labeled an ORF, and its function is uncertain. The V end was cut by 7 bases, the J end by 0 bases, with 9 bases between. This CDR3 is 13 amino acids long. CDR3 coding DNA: TGCGCCAGCAAGGGACACATGAACACTGAAGCTTTCTTT. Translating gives CASKGHMNTEAFF.

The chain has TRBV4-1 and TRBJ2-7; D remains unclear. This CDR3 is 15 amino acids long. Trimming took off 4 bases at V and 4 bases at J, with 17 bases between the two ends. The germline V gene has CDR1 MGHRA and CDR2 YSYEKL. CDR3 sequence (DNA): TGCGCCAGCAGCCCATACCTAGGATCTGGGTACGAGCAGTACTTC. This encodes CASSPYLGSGYEQYF.

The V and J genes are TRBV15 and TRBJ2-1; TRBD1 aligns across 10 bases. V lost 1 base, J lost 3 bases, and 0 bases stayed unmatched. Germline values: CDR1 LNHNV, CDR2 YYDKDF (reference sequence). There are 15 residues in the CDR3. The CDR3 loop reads CATSRGTGGYNEQFF. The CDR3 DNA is TGTGCCACCAGCAGAGGGACAGGGGGCTACAATGAGCAGTTCTTC.

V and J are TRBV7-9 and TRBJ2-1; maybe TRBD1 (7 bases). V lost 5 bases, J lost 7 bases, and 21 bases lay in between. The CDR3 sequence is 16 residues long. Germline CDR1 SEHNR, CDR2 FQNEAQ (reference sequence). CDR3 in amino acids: CASSPMTGYGGNEQFF. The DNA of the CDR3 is TGTGCCAGCAGCCCGATGACAGGGTATGGGGGGAATGAGCAGTTCTTC.

The CDR3 reads CASSLSDTQYF. The DNA for the CDR3 is TGTGCCAGCAGTTTATCAGATACGCAGTATTTT. The chain joins TRBV28 to TRBJ2-3, with D unclear. Trimming pared 1 base from V and 4 bases from J, leaving 0 bases between. The CDR3 runs to 11 residues. Germline V lookup: CDR1 MDHEN, CDR2 SYDVKM.

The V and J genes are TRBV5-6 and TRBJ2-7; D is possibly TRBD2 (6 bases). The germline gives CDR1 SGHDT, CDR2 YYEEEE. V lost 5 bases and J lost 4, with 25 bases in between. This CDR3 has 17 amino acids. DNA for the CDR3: TGTGCCAGCAGTTTTGCGGACGGGCGGGGTACCTCGTACGAGCAGTACTTC. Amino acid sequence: CASSFADGRGTSYEQYF.

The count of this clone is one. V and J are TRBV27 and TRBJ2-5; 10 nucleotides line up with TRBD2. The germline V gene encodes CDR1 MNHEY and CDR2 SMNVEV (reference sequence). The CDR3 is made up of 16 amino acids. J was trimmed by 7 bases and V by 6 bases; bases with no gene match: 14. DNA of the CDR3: TGTGCCAGCAGCCCTGCTGGGCTAGCGGGAGCCGCGACCCAGTACTTC. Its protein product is CASSPAGLAGAATQYF.

In DNA form, the CDR3 reads TGTGCCAGCAGCCGAACTAGCGGGGGGTTGAACACCGGGGAGCTGTTTTTT. Its translation: CASSRTSGGLNTGELFF. The rearrangement uses TRBV7-9 and TRBJ2-2, with TRBD2 matching 12 bases. This CDR3 comprises 17 residues. V lost 5 bases and J lost 1; bases outside the gene matches: 5. The germline gives CDR1 SEHNR, CDR2 FQNEAQ (reference sequence).

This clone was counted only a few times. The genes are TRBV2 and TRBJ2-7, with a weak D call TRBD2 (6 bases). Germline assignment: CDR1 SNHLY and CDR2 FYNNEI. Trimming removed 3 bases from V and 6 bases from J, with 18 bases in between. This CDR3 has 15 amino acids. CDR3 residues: CASSDFAGTTFEQYF. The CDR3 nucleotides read TGTGCCAGCAGTGATTTCGCGGGGACGACATTCGAGCAGTACTTC.

CDR3 nucleotide sequence: TGCGCCAGCAGTGAGTCGAGGGGGGCTGGTTCACCCCTCCACTTT. Translating gives CASSESRGAGSPLHF. The gene calls are TRBV10-1 and TRBJ1-6; the D gene is possibly TRBD1 (6 bases). V lost 0 bases to trimming and J lost 9 bases, with 12 bases between them. The CDR3 is 15 amino acids. The germline V gene has CDR1 WNHNN and CDR2 SYGVQD (reference sequence).

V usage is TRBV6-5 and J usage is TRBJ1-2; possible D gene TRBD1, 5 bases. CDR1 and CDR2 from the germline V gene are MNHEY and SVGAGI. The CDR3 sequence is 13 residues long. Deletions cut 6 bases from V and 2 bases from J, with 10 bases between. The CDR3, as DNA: TGTGCCAGCAGGACGACAGTGAACTATGGCTACACCTTC. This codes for CASRTTVNYGYTF.

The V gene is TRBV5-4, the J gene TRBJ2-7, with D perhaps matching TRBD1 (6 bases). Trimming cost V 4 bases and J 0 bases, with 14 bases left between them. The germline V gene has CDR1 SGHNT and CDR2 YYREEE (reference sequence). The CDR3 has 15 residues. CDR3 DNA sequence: TGTGCCAGCAGCCAATCCCGGGACACCTCCTACGAGCAGTACTTC. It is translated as CASSQSRDTSYEQYF.

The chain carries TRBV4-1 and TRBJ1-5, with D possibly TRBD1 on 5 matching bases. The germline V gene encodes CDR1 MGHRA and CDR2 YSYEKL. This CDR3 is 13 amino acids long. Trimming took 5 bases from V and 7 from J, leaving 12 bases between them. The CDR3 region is CASSDSGVQPQHF. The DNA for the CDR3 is TGCGCCAGCAGCGACTCGGGGGTCCAGCCCCAGCATTTT.

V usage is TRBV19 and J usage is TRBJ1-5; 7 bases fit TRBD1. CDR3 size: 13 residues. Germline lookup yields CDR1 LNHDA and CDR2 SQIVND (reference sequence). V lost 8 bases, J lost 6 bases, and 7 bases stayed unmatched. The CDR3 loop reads CASSQGSAQPQHF. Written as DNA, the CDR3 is TGTGCCAGTTCACAGGGGTCGGCTCAGCCCCAGCATTTT.

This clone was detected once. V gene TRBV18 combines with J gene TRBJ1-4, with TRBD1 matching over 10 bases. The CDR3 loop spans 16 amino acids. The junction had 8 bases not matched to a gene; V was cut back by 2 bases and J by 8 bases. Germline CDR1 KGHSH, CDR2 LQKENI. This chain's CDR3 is CASSPSDRGRREKLFF. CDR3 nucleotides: TGTGCCAGCTCACCATCCGACAGGGGGCGCAGGGAAAAACTGTTTTTT.

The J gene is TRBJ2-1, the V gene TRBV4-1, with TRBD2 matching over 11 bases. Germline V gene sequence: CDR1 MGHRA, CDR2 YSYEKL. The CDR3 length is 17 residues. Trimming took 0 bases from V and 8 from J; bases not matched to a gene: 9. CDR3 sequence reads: CASSQDQLAGGRDEQFF. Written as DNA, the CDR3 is TGCGCCAGCAGCCAAGATCAGCTAGCGGGAGGTCGAGATGAGCAGTTCTTC.

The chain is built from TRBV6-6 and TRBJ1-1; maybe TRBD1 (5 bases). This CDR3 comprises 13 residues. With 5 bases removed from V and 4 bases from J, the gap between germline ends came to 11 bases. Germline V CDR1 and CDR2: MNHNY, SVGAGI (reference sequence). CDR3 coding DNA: TGTGCCAGCAGTATACAGGTTAGCACTGAAGCTTTCTTT. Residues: CASSIQVSTEAFF.

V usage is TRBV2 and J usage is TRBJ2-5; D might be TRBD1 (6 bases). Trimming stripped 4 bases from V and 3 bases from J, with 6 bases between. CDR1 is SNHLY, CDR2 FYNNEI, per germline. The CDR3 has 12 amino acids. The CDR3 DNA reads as TGTGCCAGCAGTGGGACAGAAGAGACCCAGTACTTC. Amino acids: CASSGTEETQYF.

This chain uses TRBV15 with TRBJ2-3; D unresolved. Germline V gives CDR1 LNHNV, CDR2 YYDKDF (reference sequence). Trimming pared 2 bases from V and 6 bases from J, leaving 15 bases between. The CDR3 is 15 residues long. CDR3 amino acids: CATSRTPLGADTQYF. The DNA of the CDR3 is TGTGCCACCAGCAGAACTCCGCTGGGCGCGGATACGCAGTATTTT. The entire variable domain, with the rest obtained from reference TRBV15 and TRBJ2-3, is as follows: DAMVIQNPRYQVTQFGKPVTLSCSQTLNHNVMYWYQQKSSQAPKLLFHYYDKDFNNEADTPDNFQSRRPNTSFCFLDIRSPGLGDTAMYLCATSRTPLGADTQYFGPGTRLTVL.